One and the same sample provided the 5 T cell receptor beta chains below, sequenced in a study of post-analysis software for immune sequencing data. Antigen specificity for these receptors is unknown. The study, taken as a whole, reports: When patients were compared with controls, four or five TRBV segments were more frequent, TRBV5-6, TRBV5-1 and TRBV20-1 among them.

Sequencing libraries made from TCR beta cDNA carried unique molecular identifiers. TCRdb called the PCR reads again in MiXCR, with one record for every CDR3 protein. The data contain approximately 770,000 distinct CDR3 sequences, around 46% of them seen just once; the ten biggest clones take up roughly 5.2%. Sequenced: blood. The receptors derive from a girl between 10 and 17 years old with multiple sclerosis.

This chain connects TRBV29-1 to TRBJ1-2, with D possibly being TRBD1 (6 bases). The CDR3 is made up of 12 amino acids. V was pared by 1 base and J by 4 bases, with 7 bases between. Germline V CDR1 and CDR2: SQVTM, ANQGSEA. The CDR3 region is CSVEGTAYGYTF. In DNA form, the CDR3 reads TGCAGCGTTGAAGGGACAGCCTATGGCTACACCTTC. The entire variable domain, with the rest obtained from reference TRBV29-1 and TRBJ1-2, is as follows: SAVISQKPSRDICQRGTSLTIQCQVDSQVTMMFWYRQQPGQSLTLIATANQGSEATYESGFVIDKFPISRPNLTFSTLTVSNMSPEDSSIYLCSVEGTAYGYTFGSGTRLTVV.

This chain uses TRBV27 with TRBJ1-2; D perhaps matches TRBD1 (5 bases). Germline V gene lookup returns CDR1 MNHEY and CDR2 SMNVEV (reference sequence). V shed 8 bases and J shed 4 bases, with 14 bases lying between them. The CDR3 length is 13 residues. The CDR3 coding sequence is TGTGCCAGCGGACCGGGACCGCTCTATGGCTACACCTTC. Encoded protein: CASGPGPLYGYTF.

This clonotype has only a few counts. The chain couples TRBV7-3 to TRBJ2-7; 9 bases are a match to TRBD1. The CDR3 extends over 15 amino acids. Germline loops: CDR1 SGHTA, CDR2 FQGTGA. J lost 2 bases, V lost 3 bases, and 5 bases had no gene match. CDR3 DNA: TGTGCCAGCAGCTTTGCCGGGACAGGGCCCTACGAGCAGTACTTC. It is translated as CASSFAGTGPYEQYF.

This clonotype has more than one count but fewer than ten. In nucleotides, the CDR3 is TGTGCCATCAGTGAGCGGACACTGAGCTCCTACGAGCAGTACTTC. This sequence encodes CAISERTLSSYEQYF. J is TRBJ2-7 and V is TRBV10-3, with D tentatively TRBD1 (5 bases). The germline V and J ends were trimmed by 2 bases and 0 bases, with 11 bases remaining between them. This CDR3 has 15 residues. CDR1 ENHRY and CDR2 SYGVKD come from the germline V gene.

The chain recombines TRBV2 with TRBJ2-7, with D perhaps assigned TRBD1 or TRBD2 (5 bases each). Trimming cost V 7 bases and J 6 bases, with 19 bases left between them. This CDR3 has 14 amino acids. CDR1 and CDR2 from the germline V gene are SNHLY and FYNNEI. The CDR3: CASNREGRGIEQYF. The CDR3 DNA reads TGTGCCAGCAACCGTGAGGGTAGGGGAATCGAGCAGTACTTC.